This is a list of T cell receptor beta chains from one sample in a study of control samples from healthy donors and cancer patients. Repertoires were generated with immunoSEQ multiplex PCR, while TCRdb's copy carries only in-frame clones and drops some. There are 100,000 to 150,000 clones in the sample; roughly 90% occur only once, and just over 7.5% lies in the top ten. Sequenced input: PBMCs. These receptors were taken from a man in his fifties with head and neck cancer. Each CDR3 is given with its conserved first and last residue. Fields, in order: V gene, D gene, clone size, J gene, CDR3 protein, CDR3 DNA. The D gene is left open where the match is weak. Expanded clones get a size class; other rows say once, few or many, or leave the size out.

TRBV29-1	TRBD2	NA	TRBJ2-5	CSGTPGRDARETQYF	TGCAGCGGAACCCCCGGGAGGGACGCCAGGGAGACCCAGTACTTC
TRBV6-1	NA	once	TRBJ2-7	CASSEDNYEQYF	TGTGCCAGCAGTGAAGACAACTACGAGCAGTACTTC
TRBV15	TRBD2	NA	TRBJ2-7	CATSRDVTGTNIAYEQYF	TGTGCCACCAGCAGAGATGTTACCGGGACTAATATCGCCTACGAGCAGTACTTC
TRBV2	TRBD2	NA	TRBJ2-7	CASSGEAGAIYEQYF	TGTGCCAGCAGTGGAGAAGCGGGAGCGATCTACGAGCAGTACTTC
TRBV7-2	NA	NA	TRBJ2-7	CASSLGSQGGYEQYF	TGTGCCAGCAGCTTAGGATCCCAGGGTGGCTACGAGCAGTACTTC
TRBV4-1	NA	NA	TRBJ2-3	CASSQVWGNTDTQYF	TGCGCCAGCAGCCAAGTTTGGGGCAACACAGATACGCAGTATTTT
TRBV6-5	TRBD1	NA	TRBJ2-1	CASIPGQGTNNEQFF	TGTGCCAGCATCCCGGGACAGGGTACAAACAATGAGCAGTTCTTC
TRBV7-9	NA	NA	TRBJ1-1	CASHDAGARWTEAFF	TGTGCCAGCCACGACGCGGGGGCTCGATGGACTGAAGCTTTCTTT
TRBV18	NA	NA	TRBJ2-5	CASSPTGPGRGETQYF	TGTGCCAGCTCACCAACCGGGCCCGGCAGAGGAGAGACCCAGTACTTC
TRBV19	NA	NA	TRBJ2-3	CASSTGGARGDTQYF	TGTGCCAGTAGTACTGGAGGGGCGCGGGGAGATACGCAGTATTTT
TRBV11-2	NA	NA	TRBJ2-7	CASSPGAGASYEQYF	TGTGCCAGCAGCCCAGGGGCGGGGGCTTCCTACGAGCAGTACTTC
TRBV5-1	TRBD2	NA	TRBJ2-1	CASSPYAGTSGRNEQFF	TGCGCCAGCAGCCCCTACGCCGGGACTAGCGGGAGGAATGAGCAGTTCTTC
TRBV4-1	NA	NA	TRBJ1-4	CASSQDGRPNEKLFF	TGCGCCAGCAGCCAAGATGGCAGGCCTAATGAAAAACTGTTTTTT